Shown below are 15 T cell receptor beta chains from a single sample sequenced in a study of OX40 agonist ivuxolimab in advanced cancers. Preparation of the library involved the immunoSEQ multiplex PCR assay. As stored in TCRdb, this immuneACCESS dataset retains in-frame rearrangements with V and J assigned. A fraction of the clones does not appear; measured against another copy, unresolved V genes explain less than half of the discrepancy, and the remainder lacks a known reason. The sample includes more than 60,000 clones, with approximately 92% observed a single time. Roughly an eighth of the sample goes to the ten largest clones. Specimen: CD4+ or CD8+ T cells sorted from blood, collected in a trial of the OX40 agonist ivuxolimab. The receptor source for this set is an adult with an advanced solid tumor such as melanoma, head and neck, liver or kidney cancer.

The CDR3 DNA follows: TGTGCCAGCAGCCTTGGGACTAGCGGGAGGTTCAATACGCAGTATTTT. It codes for CASSLGTSGRFNTQYF. V and J are TRBV7-7 and TRBJ2-3; the match to TRBD2 covers 15 bases. Germline loops: CDR1 SSHAT, CDR2 FNYEAQ (reference sequence). J gave up 7 bases and V 5 bases, and 7 bases lay outside the gene matches. The CDR3 contains 16 residues.

The chain is built from TRBV5-1 and TRBJ2-7, with TRBD1 identical over 12 bases. The length of the CDR3 is 14 residues. Germline assignment: CDR1 SGHRS and CDR2 YFSETQ. V was clipped by 7 bases and J by 7 bases; unmatched bases: 9. The DNA for the CDR3 is TGCGCCAGCGCCACGGGACAGGGGGCGAATGAGCAGTACTTC. Protein sequence: CASATGQGANEQYF.

The V call is TRBV4-1, the J call TRBJ2-7; 7 bases agree with TRBD1. This CDR3 region has 15 residues. Trimming removed 1 base from V and 1 base from J; junction bases left unmatched: 4. CDR1 and CDR2 (germline): MGHRA, YSYEKL. In DNA, the CDR3 is TGCGCCAGCAGCCAAGCGTCGACAGGGTCCTACGAGCAGTACTTC. This gives the protein CASSQASTGSYEQYF.

The rearrangement links TRBV11-2 to TRBJ2-7; D is ambiguous. V was shortened by 5 bases and J by 5 bases, with 10 bases between the two germline ends. The CDR3 is 12 residues long. Germline CDR1 is SGHAT and CDR2 is FQNNGV. The CDR3 region has the DNA TGTGCCAGCAGCGCCCTTCTCAACGAGCAGTACTTC. Residues: CASSALLNEQYF.

The CDR3 sequence: CASRGGTEAFF. Here the CDR3 DNA reads TGTGCCAGCAGAGGGGGGACTGAAGCTTTCTTT. V usage is TRBV28 and J usage is TRBJ1-1; D may be TRBD1 (6 bases). V lost 6 bases and J lost 5, with 7 bases in between. Germline V gene data show CDR1 as MDHEN and CDR2 as SYDVKM. This CDR3 has 11 residues.

V usage is TRBV15 and J usage is TRBJ1-3; TRBD1 agrees at 8 bases. This CDR3 region has 16 residues. Germline V gene data show CDR1 as LNHNV and CDR2 as YYDKDF (reference sequence). The V and J ends lost 3 bases and 2 bases, in that order; junction bases with no gene match: 6. This CDR3 is CATSRKDRATGNTIYF. For the CDR3, the DNA is TGTGCCACCAGCAGGAAGGACAGGGCTACTGGAAACACCATATATTTT.

The CDR3 nucleotides are TGTGCCAGCAGTTTCCCGGGACAGGGATCCTACGAGCAGTACTTC. As protein: CASSFPGQGSYEQYF. This chain joins TRBV28 and TRBJ2-7, with 9 bases fitting TRBD1. The V and J ends lost 3 bases and 1 base, in that order; junction bases with no gene match: 4. Germline-derived CDR1 and CDR2 are MDHEN and SYDVKM. The CDR3 consists of 15 residues.

The chain uses TRBV5-1 and TRBJ2-2, with D unresolved. V was pared by 7 bases and J by 1 base, with 5 bases between. Germline V gene sequence: CDR1 SGHRS, CDR2 YFSETQ. The CDR3 contains 12 residues. The CDR3 sequence is CASSENTGELFF. The CDR3 coding sequence is TGCGCCAGCTCCGAGAACACCGGGGAGCTGTTTTTT.

V is TRBV2 and J is TRBJ1-2, with 11 bases fitting TRBD1. Trimming removed 7 bases from V and 4 bases from J; junction bases left unmatched: 8. Germline CDR1 is SNHLY and CDR2 is FYNNEI. The CDR3 is made up of 15 amino acids. The CDR3 DNA reads as TGTGCCAGCATTACCGGGACAGGGGGTGGCTATGGCTACACCTTC. It yields the protein CASITGTGGGYGYTF.

This chain links TRBV19 with TRBJ1-1; the D gene is possibly TRBD1 (5 bases). There are 14 residues in the CDR3. Trimming shortened V by 6 bases and J by 5 bases, and 16 bases separated the two germline ends. Germline-derived CDR1 and CDR2 are LNHDA and SQIVND (reference sequence). CDR3 region: CASRGTGESTEAFF. The DNA for the CDR3 is TGTGCCAGTAGGGGTACAGGAGAATCGACTGAAGCTTTCTTT.

This chain uses TRBV5-1 with TRBJ1-1; 8 bases agree with TRBD1. Germline trimming cut 3 bases from V and 7 bases from J; bases unmatched to any gene: 5. In germline, CDR1 is SGHRS, CDR2 YFSETQ. The CDR3 totals 13 residues. CDR3 sequence (DNA): TGCGCCAGCAGCTACGGACAGGGATTTGAAGCTTTCTTT. This encodes CASSYGQGFEAFF.

This chain joins TRBV2 and TRBJ2-2; 12 nucleotides agree with TRBD1. V lost 10 bases, J lost 5 bases, and 8 bases stayed unmatched. This CDR3 is built from 15 residues. CDR1 and CDR2 from the germline V gene are SNHLY and FYNNEI. CDR3 amino acids: CATDRDRGRTGELFF. CDR3 DNA sequence: TGTGCCACCGACCGGGACAGGGGGCGAACCGGGGAGCTGTTTTTT.

This clone came up once. The rearrangement uses TRBV7-8 and TRBJ2-5, with TRBD2 identical over 7 bases. Germline-derived CDR1 and CDR2 are SGHVS and FQNEAQ. The ends lost 5 bases at V and 5 bases at J; junction bases unmatched: 11. This CDR3 region has 15 residues. The CDR3 sequence: CASSPVVAGVETQYF. CDR3 DNA sequence: TGTGCCAGCAGCCCGGTGGTTGCGGGAGTGGAGACCCAGTACTTC.

The V and J genes are TRBV5-1 and TRBJ2-5; D may be TRBD1 (6 bases). Germline assignment: CDR1 SGHRS and CDR2 YFSETQ. The CDR3 runs to 17 residues. Trimming left V 2 bases short and J 3 bases short, with 20 bases between. The CDR3 protein is CASSFPPTSEGEETQYF. CDR3 sequence (DNA): TGCGCCAGCAGCTTCCCACCGACTTCCGAGGGGGAAGAGACCCAGTACTTC.

The chain links TRBV4-1 to TRBJ1-1; 7 bases align to TRBD1. The CDR3 extends over 14 amino acids. Germline loops: CDR1 MGHRA, CDR2 YSYEKL. The trim removed 1 base at V and 4 bases at J, leaving 3 bases unmatched. This chain's CDR3 is CASSQGRGATEAFF. The CDR3 DNA sequence: TGCGCCAGCAGCCAAGGCAGGGGGGCCACTGAAGCTTTCTTT.